This TCR beta chain was documented in a study of T-cell reconstitution after alpha-beta-depleted transplantation in children. General study findings and limits: Once a year had passed after transplant, T-cell counts and diversity came mostly from newly produced T cells. Surviving recipient T cells and thymic progenitors produced the high day-60 TCRbeta diversity seen in some patients. About two months after transplant, alpha-beta T cells reportedly came from several hundred expanded graft clones.

Trimming pared 4 bases from V and 3 bases from J, leaving 11 bases between. The length of the CDR3 is 13 residues. Germline assignment: CDR1 SGHDT and CDR2 YYEEEE. This clonotype was found many times. Its target is unknown. Preparation of the TCRbeta library involved a method that used unique molecular identifiers. A single record per CDR3 protein comes from TCRdb applying MiXCR to the PCR reads. The repertoire holds a few hundred thousand distinct CDR3 sequences, with 11% as singletons. This material consisted of peripheral blood, taken 180 days after TCRalphabeta/CD19-depleted stem cell transplant. V usage is TRBV5-6 and J usage is TRBJ2-7, with D perhaps matching TRBD1 or TRBD2 (6 bases each). This receptor was obtained from a male patient between 2 and 15 years old who had a stem cell transplant for chronic granulomatous disease, so the T cells may come from the graft donor. CDR3: CASSRGGGYEQYF. The CDR3 nucleotides are TGTGCCAGCAGCCGAGGAGGGGGCTACGAGCAGTACTTC.